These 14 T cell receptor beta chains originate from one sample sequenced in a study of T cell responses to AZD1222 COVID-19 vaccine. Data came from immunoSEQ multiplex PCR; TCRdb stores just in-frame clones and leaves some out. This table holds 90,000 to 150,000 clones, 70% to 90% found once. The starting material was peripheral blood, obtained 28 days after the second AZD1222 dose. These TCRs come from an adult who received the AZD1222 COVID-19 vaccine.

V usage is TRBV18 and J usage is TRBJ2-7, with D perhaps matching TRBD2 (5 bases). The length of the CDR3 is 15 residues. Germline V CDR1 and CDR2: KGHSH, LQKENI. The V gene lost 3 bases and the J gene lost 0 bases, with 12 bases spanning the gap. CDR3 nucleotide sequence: TGTGCCAGCTCACCCCCGACGGGGAACTCCTACGAGCAGTACTTC. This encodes CASSPPTGNSYEQYF.

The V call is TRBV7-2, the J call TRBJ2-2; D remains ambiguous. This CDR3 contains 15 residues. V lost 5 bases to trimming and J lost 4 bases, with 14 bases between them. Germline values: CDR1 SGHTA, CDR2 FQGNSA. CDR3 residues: CASSPSRPLTGELFF. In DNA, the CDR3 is TGTGCCAGCAGCCCAAGTCGGCCCCTCACCGGGGAGCTGTTTTTT.

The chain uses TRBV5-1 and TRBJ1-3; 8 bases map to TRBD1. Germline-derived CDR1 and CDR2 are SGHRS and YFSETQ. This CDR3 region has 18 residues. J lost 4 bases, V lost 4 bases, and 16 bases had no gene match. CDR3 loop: CASSRARPGQGTGNTIYF. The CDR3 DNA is TGCGCCAGCAGCCGCGCTAGACCCGGACAGGGAACAGGAAACACCATATATTTT.

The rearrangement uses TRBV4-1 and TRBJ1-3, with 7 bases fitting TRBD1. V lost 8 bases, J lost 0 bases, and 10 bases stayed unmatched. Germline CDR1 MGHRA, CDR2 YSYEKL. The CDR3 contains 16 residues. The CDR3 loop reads CASRGGQTISGNTIYF. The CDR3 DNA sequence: TGCGCCAGCCGGGGGGGACAGACAATCTCTGGAAACACCATATATTTT.

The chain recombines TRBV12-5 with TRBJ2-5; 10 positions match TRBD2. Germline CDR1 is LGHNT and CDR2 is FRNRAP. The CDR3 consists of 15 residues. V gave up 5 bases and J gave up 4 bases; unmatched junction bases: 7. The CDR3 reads CASGHSGGIGETQYF. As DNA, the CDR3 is TGTGCTAGTGGTCATAGCGGGGGGATAGGAGAGACCCAGTACTTC.

The CDR3 DNA follows: TGTGCCAGCACATTGGAGACTTCACCCCTCCACTTT. Its translation: CASTLETSPLHF. The chain employs TRBV7-9 and TRBJ1-6; no clear D. Germline CDR1 SEHNR, CDR2 FQNEAQ (reference sequence). This CDR3 has 12 residues. V gave up 7 bases and J gave up 9 bases, with 10 bases separating them.

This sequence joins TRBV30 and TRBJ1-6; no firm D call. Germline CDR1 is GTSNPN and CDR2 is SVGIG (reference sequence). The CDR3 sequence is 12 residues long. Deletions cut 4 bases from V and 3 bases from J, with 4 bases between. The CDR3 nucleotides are TGTGCCTGGAACAACTATAATTCACCCCTCCACTTT. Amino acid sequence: CAWNNYNSPLHF.

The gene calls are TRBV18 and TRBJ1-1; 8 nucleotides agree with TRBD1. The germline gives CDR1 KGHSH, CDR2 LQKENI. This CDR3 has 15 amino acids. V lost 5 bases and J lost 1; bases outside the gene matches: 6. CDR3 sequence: CASSEQGGTNTEAFF. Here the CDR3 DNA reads TGTGCCAGCTCAGAACAGGGGGGGACGAACACTGAAGCTTTCTTT.

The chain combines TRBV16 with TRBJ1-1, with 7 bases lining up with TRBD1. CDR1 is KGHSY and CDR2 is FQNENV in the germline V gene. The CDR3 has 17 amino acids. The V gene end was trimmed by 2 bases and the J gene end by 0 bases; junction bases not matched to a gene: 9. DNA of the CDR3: TGTGCCAGCAGCCAACACTCCGGGACAGTCATGAACACTGAAGCTTTCTTT. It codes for CASSQHSGTVMNTEAFF.

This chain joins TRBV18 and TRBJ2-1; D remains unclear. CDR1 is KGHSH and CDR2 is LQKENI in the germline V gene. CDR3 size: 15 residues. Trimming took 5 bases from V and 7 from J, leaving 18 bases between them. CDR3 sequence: CASSSTAGAVNEQFF. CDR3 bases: TGTGCCAGCTCATCAACAGCCGGCGCGGTGAATGAGCAGTTCTTC.

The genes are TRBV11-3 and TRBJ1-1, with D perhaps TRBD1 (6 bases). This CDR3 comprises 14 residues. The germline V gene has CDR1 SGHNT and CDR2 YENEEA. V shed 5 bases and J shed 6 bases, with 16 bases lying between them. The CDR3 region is CASSPRTGSAEAFF. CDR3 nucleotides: TGTGCCAGCAGCCCGAGAACAGGGAGCGCTGAAGCTTTCTTT.

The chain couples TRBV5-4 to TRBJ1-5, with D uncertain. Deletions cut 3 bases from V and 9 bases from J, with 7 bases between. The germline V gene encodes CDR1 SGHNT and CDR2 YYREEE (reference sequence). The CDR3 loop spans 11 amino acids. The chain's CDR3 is CASSSGRPQHF. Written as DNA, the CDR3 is TGTGCCAGCAGCTCCGGGAGGCCCCAGCATTTT.

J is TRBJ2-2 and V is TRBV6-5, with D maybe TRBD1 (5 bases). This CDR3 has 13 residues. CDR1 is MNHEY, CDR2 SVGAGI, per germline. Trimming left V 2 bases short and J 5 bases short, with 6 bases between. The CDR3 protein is CASSYTGTGELFF. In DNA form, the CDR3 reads TGTGCCAGCAGTTACACAGGTACCGGGGAGCTGTTTTTT.

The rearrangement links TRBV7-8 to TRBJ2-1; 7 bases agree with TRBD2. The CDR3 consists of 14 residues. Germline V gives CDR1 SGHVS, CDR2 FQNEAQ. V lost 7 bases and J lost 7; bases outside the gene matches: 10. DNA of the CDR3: TGTGCCAGCACTCCGTCTAGCGGTCATAATGAGCAGTTCTTC. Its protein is CASTPSSGHNEQFF. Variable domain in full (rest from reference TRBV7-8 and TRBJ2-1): GAGVSQSPRYKVAKRGQDVALRCDPISGHVSLFWYQQALGQGPEFLTYFQNEAQLDKSGLPSDRFFAERPEGSVSTLKIQRTQQEDSAVYLCASTPSSGHNEQFFGPGTRLTVL.